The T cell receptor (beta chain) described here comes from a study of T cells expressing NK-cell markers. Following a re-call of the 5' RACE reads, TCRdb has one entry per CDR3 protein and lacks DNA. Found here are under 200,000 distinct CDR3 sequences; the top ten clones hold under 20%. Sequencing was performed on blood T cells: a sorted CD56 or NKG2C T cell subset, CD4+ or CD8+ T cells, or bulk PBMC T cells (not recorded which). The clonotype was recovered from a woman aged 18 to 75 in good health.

CDR3 residues: CSASPGQRGLEGEQFF. This chain connects TRBV20-1 to TRBJ2-1; the TCRdb D gene call, TRBD1, has no DNA to confirm it. The CDR3 has 16 residues. Germline values: CDR1 DFQATT, CDR2 SNEGSKA (reference sequence).